This TCR beta chain was sequenced in a study of cytomegalovirus exposure and HLA in healthy donors. Study-wide findings and caveats: Rarity marked most TCR sequences, yet some public TCRs occurred in many donors. Three CMV-associated chains proved CMV antigen-specific in vitro.

Trimming cost V 5 bases and J 5 bases; bases outside gene matches: 9. From germline, CDR1 is GTSNPN and CDR2 SVGIG (reference sequence). This CDR3 has 14 residues. About this clone: Its target is not known.

The assay was immunoSEQ multiplex PCR, and TCRdb's table has in-frame clones only and misses some. The data contain some 210,000 clones, around 86% of them singletons. V is TRBV30 and J is TRBJ2-3; 8 bases fit TRBD1. This TCR derives from a woman aged 18-35 years in good health and CMV-seropositive. The sequenced material came from PBMCs. This CDR3 is CAWADRGSIDTQYF. In DNA form, the CDR3 reads TGTGCCTGGGCAGACAGGGGATCGATAGATACGCAGTATTTT.